The 8 T cell receptor beta chains below were found in one sample sequenced in a study of T cells expressing NK-cell markers. TCRdb re-called the 5' RACE reads and catalogs CDR3 proteins one per entry, DNA excluded. Recorded for this sample: about 450,000 distinct CDR3 sequences. The sample was blood T cells: a sorted CD56 or NKG2C T cell subset, CD4+ or CD8+ T cells, or bulk PBMC T cells (not recorded which). The receptors were sampled from a woman aged 18 to 75 in good health.

The V gene is TRBV29-1, the J gene TRBJ2-3; TCRdb's D gene call, TRBD1, goes unchecked for lack of DNA. In germline, CDR1 is SQVTM, CDR2 ANQGSEA. There are 13 residues in the CDR3. The CDR3 spells CSGQPTGRNTQYF.

The V call is TRBV20-1, the J call TRBJ1-5. The CDR3 is made up of 12 amino acids. The germline gives CDR1 DFQATT, CDR2 SNEGSKA (reference sequence). The CDR3 here is CSARGSNQPQHF.

The V gene is TRBV18, the J gene TRBJ1-1; TCRdb lists TRBD1, though no DNA is available to test this call. This CDR3 region has 15 residues. The germline V gene has CDR1 KGHSH and CDR2 LQKENI. CDR3 sequence reads: CASSPGPQGNTEAFF.

This sequence joins TRBV13 and TRBJ1-6. This CDR3 spans 15 amino acids. CDR1 is PRHDT and CDR2 is FYEKMQ in the germline V gene (reference sequence). The chain's CDR3 is CASSSRPSVGSPLHF.

V gene TRBV10-3 combines with J gene TRBJ2-7; absent DNA, TCRdb's TRBD1 call cannot be checked. CDR3 length: 15 amino acids. Germline lookup yields CDR1 ENHRY and CDR2 SYGVKD. This CDR3 reads CAISEGQGATYEQYF.

J is TRBJ2-1 and V is TRBV11-3; as DNA is missing, the TRBD2 call by TCRdb cannot be tested. The CDR3 length is 15 residues. In germline, CDR1 is SGHNT, CDR2 YENEEA. This CDR3 is CASSLGGAQGHEQFF. The variable domain in full, with the rest retrieved from reference TRBV11-3 and TRBJ2-1, is EAGVVQSPRYKIIEKKQPVAFWCNPISGHNTLYWYLQNLGQGPELLIRYENEEAVDDSQLPKDRFSAERLKGVDSTLKIQPAELGDSAVYLCASSLGGAQGHEQFFGPGTRLTVL.

V gene TRBV11-2 combines with J gene TRBJ2-5; absent DNA, TCRdb's TRBD1 call cannot be checked. Germline lookup yields CDR1 SGHAT and CDR2 FQNNGV. The CDR3 has 14 residues. CDR3 in amino acids: CASSFRAYQETQYF.

The CDR3 protein is CSAKGGSVYEQYF. V gene TRBV20-1 combines with J gene TRBJ2-7; checking the TCRdb D call of TRBD2 is not possible without DNA. Germline lookup yields CDR1 DFQATT and CDR2 SNEGSKA (reference sequence). The CDR3 has 13 residues.